The 5 T cell receptor beta chains listed next were all sequenced from one sample in a study of technical replicates of blood from several donors. Profiling relied on immunoSEQ multiplex PCR, and the TCRdb table lists in-frame clones only, not all of them. The sample shows 75,000 to 100,000 clones, about nine tenths of them seen only once. The sample taken for sequencing was T cells isolated from PBMCs. These TCRs come from a human donor in good health.

This rearrangement joins TRBV4-1 to TRBJ1-1, with TRBD1 matching 8 bases. After removal of 0 bases from V and 5 bases from J, the junction contained 5 bases not matched to a gene. Per the germline V gene, CDR1 is MGHRA and CDR2 is YSYEKL. The CDR3 is made up of 15 amino acids. CDR3 DNA: TGCGCCAGCAGCCAAGATACAGGGGGGGATACTGAAGCTTTCTTT. This gives the protein CASSQDTGGDTEAFF.

The sample holds a few counts of this clone. The chain joins TRBV29-1 to TRBJ2-7; 9 bases match TRBD1. V shed 5 bases, J shed 4 bases, and the junction held 12 bases outside the gene matches. This CDR3 comprises 15 residues. Germline V gene sequence: CDR1 SQVTM, CDR2 ANQGSEA. The CDR3 sequence: CSVILTGGDEYEQYF. CDR3 coding DNA: TGCAGCGTTATACTAACAGGGGGCGACGAGTACGAGCAGTACTTC.

V gene TRBV15 combines with J gene TRBJ2-2; TRBD1 aligns across 7 bases. Germline V gene data show CDR1 as LNHNV and CDR2 as YYDKDF (reference sequence). The CDR3 sequence is 16 residues long. With V trimmed by 0 bases and J by 5 bases, 6 bases remained unmatched. For the CDR3, the DNA is TGTGCCACCAGCAGAGATAGGGGGCTGTCGACCGGGGAGCTGTTTTTT. Translation: CATSRDRGLSTGELFF.

Written as DNA, the CDR3 is TGTGCCAGCAGCGCGAATCAGCCCCAGCATTTT. Its protein product is CASSANQPQHF. The rearrangement joins TRBV9 to TRBJ1-5; the D is unclear. This CDR3 is 11 amino acids long. V dropped 3 bases and J dropped 4 bases, with 2 bases sitting between them. CDR1 is SGDLS and CDR2 is YYNGEE in the germline V gene. Together with reference TRBV9 and TRBJ1-5, the CDR3 gives the full variable domain: DSGVTQTPKHLITATGQRVTLRCSPRSGDLSVYWYQQSLDQGLQFLIQYYNGEERAKGNILERFSAQQFPDLHSELNLSSLELGDSALYFCASSANQPQHFGDGTRLSIL.

The chain recombines TRBV11-2 with TRBJ1-1; TRBD1 matches 9 bases. The junction had 7 bases not matched to a gene; V was cut back by 8 bases and J by 3 bases. The CDR3 length is 14 residues. Germline CDR1 reads SGHAT; CDR2 reads FQNNGV. The DNA of the CDR3 is TGTGCCAGCCACTACAGGGGGCTGGACACTGAAGCTTTCTTT. Protein sequence: CASHYRGLDTEAFF. Together with reference TRBV11-2 and TRBJ1-1, the CDR3 gives the full variable domain: EAGVAQSPRYKIIEKRQSVAFWCNPISGHATLYWYQQILGQGPKLLIQFQNNGVVDDSQLPKDRFSAERLKGVDSTLKIQPAKLEDSAVYLCASHYRGLDTEAFFGQGTRLTVV.